This TCR beta chain was found in a study of blood T cell repertoires in COVID-19. As for the study in general: The origin of the acute and convalescent COVID-19 samples was the United States, Italy and Spain. T cells, B-cell-depleted T cells, or PBMCs provided the cDNA or gDNA that served as material.

Study processing details: Estimates of nucleated cell counts were drawn from the amplification of reference gene primers. Here immunoSEQ multiplex PCR was the method, and the copy in TCRdb shows in-frame clones only, minus some. V, J and clone size reflect that table, while D and trimming were determined from the DNA. The sample holds approximately 210,000 clones; around four fifths are singletons and the top ten take over 9.5%. What was sequenced was peripheral blood. This TCR was recovered from a woman of 80 years or more with COVID-19, enrolled during active disease.

CDR3 loop: CASSSTGITEAFF. In nucleotides, the CDR3 is TGTGCCAGCAGTTCAACAGGGATCACTGAAGCTTTCTTT. The chain combines TRBV6-5 with TRBJ1-1, with D possibly matching TRBD1 (6 bases). CDR3 length: 13 residues. Germline CDR1 reads MNHEY; CDR2 reads SVGAGI. V lost 4 bases and J 4 bases, leaving 10 bases between the germline ends.